This T cell receptor beta chain was obtained from a study of T cell repertoires in cytomegalovirus infection. About the research overall: Matching HLA type and CMV infection were both indicated by public TCR beta signatures. Notes on the study in general: Individuals carrying CMV plus the relevant HLA were identified by cumulative frequency of public TCR beta families.

One entry per CDR3 protein results from TCRdb running MiXCR on the reads. This sample has about 830,000 distinct CDR3 sequences, with about 33% found just once. For this clonotype: Its target is unknown.

Germline V gene data show CDR1 as MNHNS and CDR2 as SASEGT. The CDR3 is 15 residues long. The ends lost 7 bases at V and 2 bases at J; junction bases unmatched: 8. Source: cultured CD8+ T cells from PBMCs, taken from culture after CMV antigen stimulation. This sequence originates from a human donor in good health (CMV status not recorded). Some clones in this sample may be carry-over from other donors' samples. The chain recombines TRBV6-1 with TRBJ2-1; TRBD1 matches 7 bases. As DNA, the CDR3 is TGTGCCAGCACCTCCGGGGACAGACCCTACAATGAGCAGTTCTTC. This encodes CASTSGDRPYNEQFF.